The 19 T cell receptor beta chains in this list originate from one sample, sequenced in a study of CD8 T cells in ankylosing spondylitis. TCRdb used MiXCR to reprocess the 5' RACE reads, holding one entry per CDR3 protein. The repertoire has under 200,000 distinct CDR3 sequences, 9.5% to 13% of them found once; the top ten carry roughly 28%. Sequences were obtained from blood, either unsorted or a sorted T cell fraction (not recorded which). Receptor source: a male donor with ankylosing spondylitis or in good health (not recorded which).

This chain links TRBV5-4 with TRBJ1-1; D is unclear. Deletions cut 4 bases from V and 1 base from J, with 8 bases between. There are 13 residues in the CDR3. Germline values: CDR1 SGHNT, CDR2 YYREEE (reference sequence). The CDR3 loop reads CASSPRRNTEAFF. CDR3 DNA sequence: TGTGCCAGCAGCCCGCGGAGGAACACTGAAGCTTTCTTT.

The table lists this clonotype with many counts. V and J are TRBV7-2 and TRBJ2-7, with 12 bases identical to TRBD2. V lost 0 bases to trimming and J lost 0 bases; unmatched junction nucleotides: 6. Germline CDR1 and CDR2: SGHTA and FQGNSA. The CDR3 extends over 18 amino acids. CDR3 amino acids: CASSLASLAGGSSYEQYF. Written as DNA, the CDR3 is TGTGCCAGCAGCTTAGCGAGCCTAGCGGGGGGGAGCTCCTACGAGCAGTACTTC.

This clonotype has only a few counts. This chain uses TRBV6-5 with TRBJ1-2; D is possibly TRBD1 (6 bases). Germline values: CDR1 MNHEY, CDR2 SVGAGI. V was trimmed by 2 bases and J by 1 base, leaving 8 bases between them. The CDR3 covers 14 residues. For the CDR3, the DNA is TGTGCCAGCAGTTACCTGGACAGTAACTATGGCTACACCTTC. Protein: CASSYLDSNYGYTF.

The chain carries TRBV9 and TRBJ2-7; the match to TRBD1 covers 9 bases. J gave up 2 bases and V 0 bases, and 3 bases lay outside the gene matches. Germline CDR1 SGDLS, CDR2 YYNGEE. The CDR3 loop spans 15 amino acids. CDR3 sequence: CASSVGGQGAYEQYF. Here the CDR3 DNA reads TGTGCCAGCAGCGTAGGGGGACAGGGCGCCTACGAGCAGTACTTC.

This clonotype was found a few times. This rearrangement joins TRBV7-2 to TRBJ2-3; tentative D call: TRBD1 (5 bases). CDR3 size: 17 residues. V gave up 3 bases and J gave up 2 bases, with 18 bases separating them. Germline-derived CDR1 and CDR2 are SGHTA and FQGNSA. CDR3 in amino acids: CASSLGLGVRDTDTQYF. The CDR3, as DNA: TGTGCCAGCAGCTTGGGGCTTGGGGTTAGGGACACAGATACGCAGTATTTT.

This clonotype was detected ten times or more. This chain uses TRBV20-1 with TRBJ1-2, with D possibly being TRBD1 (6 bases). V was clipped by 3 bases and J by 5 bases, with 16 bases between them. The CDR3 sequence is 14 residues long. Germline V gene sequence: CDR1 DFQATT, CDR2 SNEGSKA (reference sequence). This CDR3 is CSARDSRGLYGYTF. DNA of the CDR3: TGCAGTGCTAGGGACAGTCGGGGCCTTTATGGCTACACCTTC.

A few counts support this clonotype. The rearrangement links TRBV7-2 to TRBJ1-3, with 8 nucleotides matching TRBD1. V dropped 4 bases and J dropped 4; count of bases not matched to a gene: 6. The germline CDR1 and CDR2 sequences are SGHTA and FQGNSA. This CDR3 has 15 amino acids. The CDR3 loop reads CASSSATGAGNTIYF. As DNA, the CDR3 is TGTGCCAGCAGCTCCGCGACAGGGGCCGGAAACACCATATATTTT.

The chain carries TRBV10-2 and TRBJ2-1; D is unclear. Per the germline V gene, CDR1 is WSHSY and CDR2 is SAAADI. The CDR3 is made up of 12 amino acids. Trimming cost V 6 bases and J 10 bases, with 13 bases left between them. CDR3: CASRASPAEQFF. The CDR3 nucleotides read TGCGCCAGCAGGGCATCACCTGCCGAGCAGTTCTTC.

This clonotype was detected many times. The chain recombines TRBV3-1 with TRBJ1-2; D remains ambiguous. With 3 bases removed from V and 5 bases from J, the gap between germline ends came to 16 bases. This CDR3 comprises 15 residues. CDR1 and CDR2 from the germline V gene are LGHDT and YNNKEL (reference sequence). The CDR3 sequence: CASSHDSVREYGYTF. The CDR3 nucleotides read TGTGCCAGCAGCCACGATTCGGTACGAGAGTATGGCTACACCTTC.

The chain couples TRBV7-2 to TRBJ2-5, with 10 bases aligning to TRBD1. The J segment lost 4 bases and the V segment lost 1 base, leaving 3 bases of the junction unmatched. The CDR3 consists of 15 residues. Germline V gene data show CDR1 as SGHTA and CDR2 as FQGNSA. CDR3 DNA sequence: TGTGCCAGCAGCTTAGATGGGGACAGGGGAGAGACCCAGTACTTC. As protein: CASSLDGDRGETQYF.

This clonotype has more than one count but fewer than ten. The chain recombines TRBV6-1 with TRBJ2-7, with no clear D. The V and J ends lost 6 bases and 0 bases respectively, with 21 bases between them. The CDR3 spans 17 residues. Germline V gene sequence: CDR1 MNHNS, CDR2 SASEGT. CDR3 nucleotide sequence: TGTGCCAGCAGCGAATTTAAGGGTTCCTACCACTCCTACGAGCAGTACTTC. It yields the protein CASSEFKGSYHSYEQYF.

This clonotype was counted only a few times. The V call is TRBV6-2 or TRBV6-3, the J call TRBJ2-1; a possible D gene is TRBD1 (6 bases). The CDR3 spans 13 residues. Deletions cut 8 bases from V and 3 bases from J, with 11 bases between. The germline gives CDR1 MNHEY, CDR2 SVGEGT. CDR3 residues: CASATGGYNEQFF. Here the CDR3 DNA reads TGTGCCAGCGCGACAGGCGGCTACAATGAGCAGTTCTTC.

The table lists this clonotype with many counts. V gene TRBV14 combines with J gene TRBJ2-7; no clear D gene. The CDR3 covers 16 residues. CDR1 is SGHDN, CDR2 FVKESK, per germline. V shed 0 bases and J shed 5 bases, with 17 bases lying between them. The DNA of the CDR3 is TGTGCCAGCAGCCAAGATGGACCGCTACCGGCCCACGAGCAGTACTTC. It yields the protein CASSQDGPLPAHEQYF.

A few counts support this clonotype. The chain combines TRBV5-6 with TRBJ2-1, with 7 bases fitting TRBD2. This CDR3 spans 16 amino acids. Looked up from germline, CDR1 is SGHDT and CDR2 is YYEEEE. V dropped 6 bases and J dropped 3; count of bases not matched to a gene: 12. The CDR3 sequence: CASIPEDGRYYNEQFF. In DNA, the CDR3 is TGTGCCAGCATCCCCGAGGACGGGAGGTACTACAATGAGCAGTTCTTC.

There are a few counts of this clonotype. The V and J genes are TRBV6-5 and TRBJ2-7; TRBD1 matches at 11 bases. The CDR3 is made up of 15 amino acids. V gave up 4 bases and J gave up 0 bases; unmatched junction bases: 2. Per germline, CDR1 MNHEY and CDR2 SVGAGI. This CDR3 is CASSFGQGASYEQYF. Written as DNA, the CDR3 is TGTGCCAGCAGTTTCGGACAGGGGGCCTCCTACGAGCAGTACTTC.

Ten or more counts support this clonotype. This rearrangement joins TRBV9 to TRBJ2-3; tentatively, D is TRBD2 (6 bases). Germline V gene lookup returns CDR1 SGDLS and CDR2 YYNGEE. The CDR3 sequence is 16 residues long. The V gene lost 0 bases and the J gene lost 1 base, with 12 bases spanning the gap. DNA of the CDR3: TGTGCCAGCAGCGTAGCCCCGGGACTGGGCACAGATACGCAGTATTTT. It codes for CASSVAPGLGTDTQYF.

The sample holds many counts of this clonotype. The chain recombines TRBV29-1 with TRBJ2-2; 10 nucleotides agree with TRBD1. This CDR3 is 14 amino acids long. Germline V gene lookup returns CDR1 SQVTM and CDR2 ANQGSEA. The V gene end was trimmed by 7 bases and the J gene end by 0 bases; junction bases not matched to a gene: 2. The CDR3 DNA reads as TGCAGCGCAGGACAGGGGGCGAACACCGGGGAGCTGTTTTTT. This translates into CSAGQGANTGELFF.

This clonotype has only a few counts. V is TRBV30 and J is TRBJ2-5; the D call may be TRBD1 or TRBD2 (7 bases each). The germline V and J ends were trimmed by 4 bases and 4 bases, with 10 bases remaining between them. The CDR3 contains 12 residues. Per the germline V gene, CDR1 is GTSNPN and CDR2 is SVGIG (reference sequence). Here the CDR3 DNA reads TGTGCCTGGACAGGGGGGGGAGAGACCCAGTACTTC. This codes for CAWTGGGETQYF.

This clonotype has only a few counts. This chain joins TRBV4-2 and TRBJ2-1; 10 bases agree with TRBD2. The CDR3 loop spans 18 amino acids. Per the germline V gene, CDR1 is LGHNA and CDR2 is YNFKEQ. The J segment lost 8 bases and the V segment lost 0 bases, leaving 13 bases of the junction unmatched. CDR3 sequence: CASSQDERLAGSADEQFF. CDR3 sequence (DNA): TGTGCCAGCAGCCAAGATGAAAGACTAGCGGGTTCGGCGGATGAGCAGTTCTTC.